This T cell receptor (beta chain) emerged from a study of shared clonotypes between healthy human individuals. The CDR3 extends over 14 amino acids. Trimming stripped 5 bases from V and 3 bases from J, with 14 bases between. In germline, CDR1 is MDHEN, CDR2 SYDVKM. As defined, naive CD8 cells were CD45RO-negative and positively selected for CCR7, with terminally differentiated effector memory CD45RA+ cells excluded. Produced via immunoSEQ multiplex PCR; TCRdb's table is partial and in-frame only. The sample shows around 620,000 clones, 85% to 95% of them seen only once. Sequencing used naive CD8+ T cells sorted from blood. This chain links TRBV28 with TRBJ2-7; D assignment may be TRBD1 or TRBD2 (5 bases each). The sequence derives from a woman aged 25 to 45 in good health. The CDR3 DNA is TGTGCCAGCAGTCTGGGACGGACAAACTACGAGCAGTACTTC. This translates into CASSLGRTNYEQYF.